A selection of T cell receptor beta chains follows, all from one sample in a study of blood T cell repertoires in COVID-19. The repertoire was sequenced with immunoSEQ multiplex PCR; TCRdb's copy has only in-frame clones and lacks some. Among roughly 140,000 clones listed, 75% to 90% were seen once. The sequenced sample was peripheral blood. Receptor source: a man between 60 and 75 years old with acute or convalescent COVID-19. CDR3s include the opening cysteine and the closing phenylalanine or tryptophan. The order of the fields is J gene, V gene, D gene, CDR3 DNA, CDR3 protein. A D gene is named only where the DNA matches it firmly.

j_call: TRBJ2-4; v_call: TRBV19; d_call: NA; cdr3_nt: TGTGCCAGTAGCCGGGACACCCAAAACATTCAGTACTTC; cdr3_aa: CASSRDTQNIQYF
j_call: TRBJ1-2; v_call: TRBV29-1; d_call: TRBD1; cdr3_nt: TGCAGCGTCGACAGGGGCTATGGCTACACCTTC; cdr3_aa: CSVDRGYGYTF
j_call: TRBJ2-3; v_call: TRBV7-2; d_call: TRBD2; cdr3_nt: TGTGCCAGCAGCAGACGACTAGCGGGGGGCACAGATACGCAGTATTTT; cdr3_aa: CASSRRLAGGTDTQYF
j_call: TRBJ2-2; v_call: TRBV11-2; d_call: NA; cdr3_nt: TGTGCCAGCAGCTTATCGGGACACACCACCGGGGAGCTGTTTTTT; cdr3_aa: CASSLSGHTTGELFF
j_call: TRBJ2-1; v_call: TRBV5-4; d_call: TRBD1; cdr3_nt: TGTGCCAGCAGCCGGACGGGGACAGGGGGGGGTGTTGAGCAGTTCTTC; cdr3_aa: CASSRTGTGGGVEQFF
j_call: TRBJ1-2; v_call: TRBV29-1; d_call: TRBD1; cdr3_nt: TGCAGCGTGTCAGAGGGGGCGGATAGGTATGGCTACACCTTC; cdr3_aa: CSVSEGADRYGYTF
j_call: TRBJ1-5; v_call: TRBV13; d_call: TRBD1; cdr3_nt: TGTGCCAGCAGCTTAGGCCGGACAGGGAGGGAGCCCCAGCATTTT; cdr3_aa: CASSLGRTGREPQHF
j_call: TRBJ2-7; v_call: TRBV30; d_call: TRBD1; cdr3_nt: TGTGCCTGGAGTTACACAGGGGGCTTGGACGAGCAGTACTTC; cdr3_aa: CAWSYTGGLDEQYF
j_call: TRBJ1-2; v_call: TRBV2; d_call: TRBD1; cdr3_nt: TGTGCCAGCACCAGGGACAGGGACTATGGCTACACCTTC; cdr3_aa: CASTRDRDYGYTF
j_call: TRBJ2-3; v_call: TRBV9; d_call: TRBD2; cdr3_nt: TGTGCCAGCAGCCCCCGGAGGGGGGGACTAGCGGGGGGCCTTAGCACAGATACGCAGTATTTT; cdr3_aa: CASSPRRGGLAGGLSTDTQYF
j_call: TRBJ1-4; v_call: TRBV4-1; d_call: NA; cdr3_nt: TGCGCCAGCAGCCAAGATTTGGGGGGGGCGAGGGAAAAACTGTTTTTT; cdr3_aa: CASSQDLGGAREKLFF
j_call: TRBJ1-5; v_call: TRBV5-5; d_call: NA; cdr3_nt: TGTGCCAGCAGCTTGGACAGGATCAATCAGCCCCAGCATTTT; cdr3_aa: CASSLDRINQPQHF
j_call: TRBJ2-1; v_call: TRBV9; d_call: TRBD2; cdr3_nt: TGTGCCAGCAGCGTAGCGGCGGGGGATCACAATGAGCAGTTCTTC; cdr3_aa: CASSVAAGDHNEQFF
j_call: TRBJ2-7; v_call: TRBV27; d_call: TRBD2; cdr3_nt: TGTGCCAGCAGACGAATCGGACTAGCGGGAGCGAGCGAGCAGTACTTC; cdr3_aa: CASRRIGLAGASEQYF